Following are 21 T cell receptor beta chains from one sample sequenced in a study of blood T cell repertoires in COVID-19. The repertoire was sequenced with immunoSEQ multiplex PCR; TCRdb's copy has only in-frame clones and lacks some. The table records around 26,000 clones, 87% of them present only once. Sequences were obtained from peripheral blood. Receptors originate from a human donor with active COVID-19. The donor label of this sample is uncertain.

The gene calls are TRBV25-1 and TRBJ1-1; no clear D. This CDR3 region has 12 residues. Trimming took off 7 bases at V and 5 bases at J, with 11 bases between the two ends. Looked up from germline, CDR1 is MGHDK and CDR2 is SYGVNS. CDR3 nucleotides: TGTGCCAGCAATAGAGATTCTACTGAAGCTTTCTTT. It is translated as CASNRDSTEAFF.

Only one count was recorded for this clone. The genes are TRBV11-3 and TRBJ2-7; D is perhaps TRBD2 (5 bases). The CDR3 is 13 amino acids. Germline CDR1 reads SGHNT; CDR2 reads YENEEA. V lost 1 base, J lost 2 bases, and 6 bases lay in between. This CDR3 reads CASSLGGPYEQYF. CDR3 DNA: TGTGCCAGCAGCTTAGGAGGGCCCTACGAGCAGTACTTC.

The CDR3 sequence: CASSEARGISEQFF. As DNA, the CDR3 is TGTGCCAGCAGTGAGGCCAGGGGGATTAGTGAGCAGTTCTTC. J is TRBJ2-1 and V is TRBV2; 7 bases fit TRBD1. This CDR3 spans 14 amino acids. The ends lost 3 bases at V and 9 bases at J; junction bases unmatched: 8. The germline CDR1 and CDR2 sequences are SNHLY and FYNNEI.

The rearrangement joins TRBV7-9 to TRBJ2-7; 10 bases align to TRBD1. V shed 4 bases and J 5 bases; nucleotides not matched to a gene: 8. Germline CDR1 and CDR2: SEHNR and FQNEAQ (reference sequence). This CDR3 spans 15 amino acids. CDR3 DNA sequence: TGTGCCAGCAGCTCGGGACAGGGGATAGAAGACGAGCAGTACTTC. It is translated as CASSSGQGIEDEQYF.

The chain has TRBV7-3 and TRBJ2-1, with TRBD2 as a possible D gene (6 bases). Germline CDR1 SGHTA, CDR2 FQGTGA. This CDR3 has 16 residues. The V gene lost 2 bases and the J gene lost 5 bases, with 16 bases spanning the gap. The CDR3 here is CASSLRPGVGDNEQFF. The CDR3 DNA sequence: TGTGCCAGCAGCTTACGCCCGGGAGTAGGGGACAATGAGCAGTTCTTC.

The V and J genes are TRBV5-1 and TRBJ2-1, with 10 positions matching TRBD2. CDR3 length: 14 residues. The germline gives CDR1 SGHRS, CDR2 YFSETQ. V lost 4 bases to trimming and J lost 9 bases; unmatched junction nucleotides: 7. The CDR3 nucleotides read TGCGCCAGCAGCAAGGCGGCTAGCGGGGGTGAGCAGTTCTTC. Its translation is CASSKAASGGEQFF.

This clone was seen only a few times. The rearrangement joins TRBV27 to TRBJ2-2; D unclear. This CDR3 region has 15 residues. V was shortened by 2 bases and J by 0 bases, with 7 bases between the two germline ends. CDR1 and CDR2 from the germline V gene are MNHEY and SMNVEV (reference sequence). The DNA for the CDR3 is TGTGCCAGCAGTTTAAGCTTCTCGAACACCGGGGAGCTGTTTTTT. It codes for CASSLSFSNTGELFF.

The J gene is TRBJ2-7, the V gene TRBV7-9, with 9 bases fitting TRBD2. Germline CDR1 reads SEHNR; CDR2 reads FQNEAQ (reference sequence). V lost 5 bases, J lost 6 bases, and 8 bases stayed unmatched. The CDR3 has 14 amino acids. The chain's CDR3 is CASSPIAGASEQYF. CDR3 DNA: TGTGCCAGCAGCCCTATAGCGGGAGCAAGCGAGCAGTACTTC.

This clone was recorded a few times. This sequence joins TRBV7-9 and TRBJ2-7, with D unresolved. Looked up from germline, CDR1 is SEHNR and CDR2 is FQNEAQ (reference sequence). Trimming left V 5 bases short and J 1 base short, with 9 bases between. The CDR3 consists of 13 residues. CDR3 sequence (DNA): TGTGCCAGCAGCGATAGCTTATCCTACGAGCAGTACTTC. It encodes CASSDSLSYEQYF.

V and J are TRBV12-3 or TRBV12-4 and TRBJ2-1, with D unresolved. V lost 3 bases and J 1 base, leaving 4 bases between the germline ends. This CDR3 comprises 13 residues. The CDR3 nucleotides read TGTGCCAGCAGTTTTACTTCCTACAATGAGCAGTTCTTC. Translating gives CASSFTSYNEQFF.

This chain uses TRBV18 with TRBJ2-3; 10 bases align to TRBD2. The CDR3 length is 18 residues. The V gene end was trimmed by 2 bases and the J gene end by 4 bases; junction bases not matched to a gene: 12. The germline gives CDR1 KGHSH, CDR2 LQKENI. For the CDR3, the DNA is TGTGCCAGCTCACCAGAGCAGCTAGCGGGAGTCCGGCCAGATACGCAGTATTTT. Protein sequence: CASSPEQLAGVRPDTQYF.

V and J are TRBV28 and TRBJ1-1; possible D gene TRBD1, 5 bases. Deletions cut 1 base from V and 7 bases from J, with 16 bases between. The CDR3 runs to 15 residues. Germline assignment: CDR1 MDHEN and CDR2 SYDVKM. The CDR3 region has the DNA TGTGCCAGCAGTTTATTCTCCTCAGGGCGGAGTGAAGCTTTCTTT. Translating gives CASSLFSSGRSEAFF.

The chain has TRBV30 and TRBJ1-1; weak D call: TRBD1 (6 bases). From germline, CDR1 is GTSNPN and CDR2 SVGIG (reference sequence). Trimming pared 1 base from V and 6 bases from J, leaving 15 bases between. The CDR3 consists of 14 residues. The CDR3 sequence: CAWSGDKAQAEAFF. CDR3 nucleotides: TGTGCCTGGAGTGGGGACAAGGCCCAGGCTGAAGCTTTCTTT. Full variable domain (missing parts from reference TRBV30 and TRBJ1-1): SQTIHQWPATLVQPVGSPLSLECTVEGTSNPNLYWYRQAAGRGLQLLFYSVGIGQISSEVPQNLSASRPQDRQFILSSKKLLLSDSGFYLCAWSGDKAQAEAFFGQGTRLTVV.

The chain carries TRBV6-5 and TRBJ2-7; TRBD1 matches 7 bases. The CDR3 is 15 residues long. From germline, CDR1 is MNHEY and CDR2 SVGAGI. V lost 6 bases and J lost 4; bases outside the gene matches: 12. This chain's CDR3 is CASRHRQGSPYEQYF. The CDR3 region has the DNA TGTGCCAGCAGGCACCGACAGGGCTCCCCTTACGAGCAGTACTTC.

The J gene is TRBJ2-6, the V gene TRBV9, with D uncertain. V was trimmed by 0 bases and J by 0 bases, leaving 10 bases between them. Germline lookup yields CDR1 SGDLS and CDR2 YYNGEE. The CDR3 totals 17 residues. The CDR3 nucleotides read TGTGCCAGCAGCGTAGCTCCTATCAACTCTGGGGCCAACGTCCTGACTTTC. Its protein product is CASSVAPINSGANVLTF.

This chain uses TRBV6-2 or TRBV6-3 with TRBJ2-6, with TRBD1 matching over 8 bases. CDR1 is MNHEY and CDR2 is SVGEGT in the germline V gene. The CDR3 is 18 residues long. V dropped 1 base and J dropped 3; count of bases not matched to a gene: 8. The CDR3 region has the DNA TGTGCCAGCAGTTACTTCGGACAGGGAGGAGGTGGGGCCAACGTCCTGACTTTC. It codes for CASSYFGQGGGGANVLTF.

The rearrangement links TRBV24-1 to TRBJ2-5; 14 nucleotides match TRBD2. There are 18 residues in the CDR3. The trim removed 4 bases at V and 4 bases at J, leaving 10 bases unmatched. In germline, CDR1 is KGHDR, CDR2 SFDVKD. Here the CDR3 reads CATSDGGTSGRIAETQYF. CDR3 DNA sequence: TGTGCCACCAGTGACGGCGGGACTAGCGGGAGAATTGCAGAGACCCAGTACTTC.

The CDR3 here is CASSYGQGTDTQYF. In nucleotides, the CDR3 is TGTGCCAGCAGTTACGGCCAGGGCACAGATACGCAGTATTTT. The chain combines TRBV6-5 with TRBJ2-3; D not resolved. The CDR3 runs 14 residues. The V gene lost 2 bases and the J gene lost 1 base, with 7 bases spanning the gap. The germline CDR1 and CDR2 sequences are MNHEY and SVGAGI.

For the CDR3, the DNA is TGTGCCAGTACCGTGGGAGGGGAGGCCAAAAACATTCAGTACTTC. Amino acid sequence: CASTVGGEAKNIQYF. This sequence joins TRBV19 and TRBJ2-4; 7 positions agree with TRBD2. Germline V gives CDR1 LNHDA, CDR2 SQIVND (reference sequence). The CDR3 length is 15 residues. V shed 7 bases and J 1 base; nucleotides not matched to a gene: 7.

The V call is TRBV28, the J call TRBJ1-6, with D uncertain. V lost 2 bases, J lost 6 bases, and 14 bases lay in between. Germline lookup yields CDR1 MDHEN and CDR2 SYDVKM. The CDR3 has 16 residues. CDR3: CASSLVLSLINSPLHF. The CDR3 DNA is TGTGCCAGCAGTTTAGTTTTGTCTCTTATTAATTCACCCCTCCACTTT.

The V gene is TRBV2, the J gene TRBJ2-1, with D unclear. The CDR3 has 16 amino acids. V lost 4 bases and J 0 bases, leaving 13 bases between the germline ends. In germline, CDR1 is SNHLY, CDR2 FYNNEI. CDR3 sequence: CASSVTTPSSYNEQFF. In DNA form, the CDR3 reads TGTGCCAGCAGTGTCACTACTCCTTCCTCCTACAATGAGCAGTTCTTC. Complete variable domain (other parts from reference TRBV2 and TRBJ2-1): EPEVTQTPSHQVTQMGQEVILRCVPISNHLYFYWYRQILGQKVEFLVSFYNNEISEKSEIFDDQFSVERPDGSNFTLKIRSTKLEDSAMYFCASSVTTPSSYNEQFFGPGTRLTVL.